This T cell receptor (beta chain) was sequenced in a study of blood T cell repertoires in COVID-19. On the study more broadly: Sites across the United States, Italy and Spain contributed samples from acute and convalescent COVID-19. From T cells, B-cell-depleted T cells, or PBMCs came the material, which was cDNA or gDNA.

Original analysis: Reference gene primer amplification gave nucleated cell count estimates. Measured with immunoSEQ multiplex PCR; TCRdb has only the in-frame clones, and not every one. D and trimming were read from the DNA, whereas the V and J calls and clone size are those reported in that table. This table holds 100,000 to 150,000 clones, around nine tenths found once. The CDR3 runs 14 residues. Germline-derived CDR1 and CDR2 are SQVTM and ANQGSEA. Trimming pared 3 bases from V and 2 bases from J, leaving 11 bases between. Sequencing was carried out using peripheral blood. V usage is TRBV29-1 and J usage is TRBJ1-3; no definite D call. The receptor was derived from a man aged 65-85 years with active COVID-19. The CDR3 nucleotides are TGCAGCGTTGATGAGACCGGAGCTGGAAACACCATATATTTT. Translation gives CSVDETGAGNTIYF.